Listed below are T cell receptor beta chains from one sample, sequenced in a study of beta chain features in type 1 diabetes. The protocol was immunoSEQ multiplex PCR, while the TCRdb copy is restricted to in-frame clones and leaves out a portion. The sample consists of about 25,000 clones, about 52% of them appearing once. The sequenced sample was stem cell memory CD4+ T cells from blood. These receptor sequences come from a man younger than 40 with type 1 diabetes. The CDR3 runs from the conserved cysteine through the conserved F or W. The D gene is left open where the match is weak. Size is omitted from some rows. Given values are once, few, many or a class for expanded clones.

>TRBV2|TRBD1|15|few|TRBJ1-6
CASRSQGQGPAPLHF
TGTGCCAGCAGGAGCCAGGGACAGGGCCCGGCACCCCTCCACTTT
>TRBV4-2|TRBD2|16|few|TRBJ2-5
CASSPGLAGRLETQYF
TGTGCCAGCAGCCCCGGACTAGCGGGGCGGTTAGAGACCCAGTACTTC
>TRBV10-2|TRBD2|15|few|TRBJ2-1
CASREAGGPYNEQFF
TGCGCCAGCAGAGAAGCGGGAGGGCCCTACAATGAGCAGTTCTTC
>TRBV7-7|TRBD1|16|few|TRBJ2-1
CASSLGTGSSYNEQFF
TGTGCTAGCAGCTTAGGGACAGGGAGCTCCTACAATGAGCAGTTCTTC
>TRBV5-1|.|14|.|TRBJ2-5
CASSLASGGETQYF
TGCGCCAGCAGCTTGGCTTCGGGTGGTGAGACCCAGTACTTC
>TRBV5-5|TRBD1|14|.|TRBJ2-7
CASSRTGRVDEQYF
TGTGCCAGCAGCCGGACAGGGAGAGTGGACGAGCAGTACTTC
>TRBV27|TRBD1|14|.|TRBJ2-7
CASGSGQGAYEQYF
TGTGCCAGCGGGTCGGGACAGGGGGCCTACGAGCAGTACTTC
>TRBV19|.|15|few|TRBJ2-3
CASSHPSVGEDTQYF
TGTGCCAGTAGCCACCCCAGCGTGGGAGAAGATACGCAGTATTTT
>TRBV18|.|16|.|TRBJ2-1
CASSPRLSSSYNEQFF
TGTGCCAGCTCACCACGACTCAGCAGCTCCTACAATGAGCAGTTCTTC
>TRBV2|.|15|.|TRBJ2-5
CASSPGGGSQETQYF
TGTGCCAGCAGTCCTGGGGGCGGGAGCCAAGAGACCCAGTACTTC
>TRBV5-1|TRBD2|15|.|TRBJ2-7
CASSLALAGRYEQYF
TGCGCCAGCAGCTTGGCTCTAGCGGGCCGCTACGAGCAGTACTTC
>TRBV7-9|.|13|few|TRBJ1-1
CASSLGENTEAFF
TGTGCCAGCAGCTTAGGCGAGAACACTGAAGCTTTCTTT
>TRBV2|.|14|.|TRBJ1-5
CASTAGVGNQPQHF
TGTGCCAGCACCGCGGGTGTCGGGAATCAGCCCCAGCATTTT
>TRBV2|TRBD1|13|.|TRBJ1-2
CASSQQGALGYTF
TGTGCCAGCAGCCAACAGGGGGCGCTTGGCTACACCTTC
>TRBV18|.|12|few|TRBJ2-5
CASSTNQETQYF
TGTGCCAGCTCAACTAACCAAGAGACCCAGTACTTC
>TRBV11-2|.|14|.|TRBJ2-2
CASSLDWTPGELFF
TGTGCCAGCAGCTTAGACTGGACACCCGGGGAGCTGTTTTTT
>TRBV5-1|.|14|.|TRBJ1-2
CASSPSEGNYGYTF
TGCGCCAGCAGCCCCTCGGAGGGTAACTATGGCTACACCTTC
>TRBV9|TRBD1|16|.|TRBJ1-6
CASSGFDRVRHSPLHF
TGTGCCAGCAGCGGATTCGACAGGGTCAGACATTCACCCCTCCACTTT
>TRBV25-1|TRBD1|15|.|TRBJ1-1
CASSGSRGGFTEAFF
TGTGCCAGCAGCGGTTCGAGAGGGGGCTTCACTGAAGCTTTCTTT
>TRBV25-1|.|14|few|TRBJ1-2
CASSEGTRNYGYTF
TGTGCCAGCAGTGAAGGGACACGTAACTATGGCTACACCTTC
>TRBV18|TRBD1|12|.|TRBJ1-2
CASSGQAYGYTF
TGTGCCAGCTCGGGACAGGCCTATGGCTACACCTTC
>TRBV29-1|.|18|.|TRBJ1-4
CSVAGTPKRGATNEKLFF
TGCAGCGTCGCCGGGACTCCCAAGCGCGGTGCAACTAATGAAAAACTGTTTTTT
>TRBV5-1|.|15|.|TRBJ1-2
CASSLDGQLNYGYTF
TGCGCCAGCAGCTTGGACGGACAGTTAAACTATGGCTACACCTTC
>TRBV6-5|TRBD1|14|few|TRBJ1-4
CASSYGTGNEKLFF
TGTGCCAGCAGTTACGGGACAGGGAATGAAAAACTGTTTTTT
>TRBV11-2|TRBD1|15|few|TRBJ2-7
CASSFPDRGLYEQYF
TGTGCCAGCAGCTTTCCCGACAGGGGGCTTTACGAGCAGTACTTC
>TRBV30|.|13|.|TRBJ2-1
CAWSVQADNEQFF
TGTGCCTGGAGTGTACAAGCGGACAATGAGCAGTTCTTC
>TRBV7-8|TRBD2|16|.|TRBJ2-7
CASSGELAEIAYEQYF
TGTGCCAGCAGCGGGGAGCTAGCGGAAATAGCCTACGAGCAGTACTTC
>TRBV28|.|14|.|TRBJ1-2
CASSVTGSYYGYTF
TGTGCCAGCAGTGTAACAGGGAGTTACTATGGCTACACCTTC
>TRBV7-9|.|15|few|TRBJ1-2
CASSLVVPGNYGYTF
TGTGCCAGCAGCTTAGTGGTGCCCGGGAACTATGGCTACACCTTC
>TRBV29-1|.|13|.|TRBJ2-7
CSVGDRGGYEQYF
TGCAGCGTTGGGGACCGAGGGGGATACGAGCAGTACTTC
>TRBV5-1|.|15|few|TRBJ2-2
CASRPGTNNPGELFF
TGCGCCAGCAGGCCCGGGACAAATAACCCCGGGGAGCTGTTTTTT
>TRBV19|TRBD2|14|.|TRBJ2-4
CASSAAGSKNIQYF
TGTGCCAGTAGCGCAGCGGGAAGCAAAAACATTCAGTACTTC
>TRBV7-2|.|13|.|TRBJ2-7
CASSLLARYEQYF
TGTGCCAGCAGCTTACTAGCGCGCTACGAGCAGTACTTC
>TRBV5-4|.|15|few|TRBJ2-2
CASSLGQTDTGELFF
TGTGCCAGCAGCTTAGGACAGACGGACACCGGGGAGCTGTTTTTT
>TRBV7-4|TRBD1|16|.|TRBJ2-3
CASSFSQGAHKDTQYF
TGTGCCAGCAGCTTCTCCCAGGGGGCGCACAAAGATACGCAGTATTTT
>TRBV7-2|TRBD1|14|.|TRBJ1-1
CASRRQGQSGEAFF
TGTGCCAGCAGAAGACAGGGCCAGAGTGGGGAAGCTTTCTTT
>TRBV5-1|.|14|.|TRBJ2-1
CASSLGGVWNEQFF
TGCGCCAGCAGCTTGGGCGGGGTATGGAATGAGCAGTTCTTC
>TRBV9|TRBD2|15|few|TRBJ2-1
CASSPTSGSFGEQFF
TGTGCCAGCAGCCCGACTAGCGGGAGCTTCGGTGAGCAGTTCTTC
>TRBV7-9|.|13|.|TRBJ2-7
CASSLLGNYEQYF
TGTGCCAGCAGCTTATTGGGCAACTACGAGCAGTACTTC
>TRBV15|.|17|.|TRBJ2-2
CATSTLGQGGWAGELFF
TGTGCCACCAGCACTCTGGGGCAGGGTGGATGGGCCGGGGAGCTGTTTTTT
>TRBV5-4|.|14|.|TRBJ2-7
CASSLGLYTYEQYF
TGTGCCAGCAGCTTAGGACTCTACACCTACGAGCAGTACTTC
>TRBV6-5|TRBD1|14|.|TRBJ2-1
CASSDGQGRNEQFF
TGTGCCAGCAGTGACGGACAGGGTAGGAATGAGCAGTTCTTC
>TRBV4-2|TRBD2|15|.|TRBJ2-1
CASSQTSEVYNEQFF
TGTGCCAGCAGCCAAACTAGCGAAGTGTACAATGAGCAGTTCTTC
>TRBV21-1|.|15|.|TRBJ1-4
CASRNRVRKDEKLFF
TGTGCCAGCAGAAACAGGGTAAGGAAGGATGAAAAACTGTTTTTT
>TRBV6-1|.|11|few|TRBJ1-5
CASSEASAQHF
TGTGCCAGCAGTGAAGCCTCAGCCCAGCATTTT
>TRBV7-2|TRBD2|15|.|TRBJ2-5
CASSLGSSGPETQYF
TGTGCCAGCAGCTTAGGGTCTAGCGGTCCTGAGACCCAGTACTTC
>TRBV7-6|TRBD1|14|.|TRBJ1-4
CASSRDRGNEKLFF
TGTGCCAGCAGCCGGGACAGGGGTAATGAAAAACTGTTTTTT
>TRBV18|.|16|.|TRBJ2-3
CASSPLRTTSTDTQYF
TGTGCCAGCTCACCATTAAGGACAACTAGCACAGATACGCAGTATTTT
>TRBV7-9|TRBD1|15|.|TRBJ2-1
CASSSSYAQGARGFF
TGTGCCAGCAGCTCCAGCTACGCCCAGGGGGCGAGGGGGTTCTTC
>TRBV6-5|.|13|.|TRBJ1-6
CATRDRENSPLHF
TGTGCCACTAGGGACCGGGAGAATTCACCCCTCCACTTT
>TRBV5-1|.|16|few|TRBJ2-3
CASSRGGRTSTDTQYF
TGCGCCAGCAGCCGGGGTGGCCGTACCAGCACAGATACGCAGTATTTT
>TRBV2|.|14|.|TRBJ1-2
CASRGAADLYGYTF
TGTGCCAGCAGAGGCGCGGCTGACCTCTATGGCTACACCTTC
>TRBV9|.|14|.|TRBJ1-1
CASSPWTGNTEAFF
TGTGCCAGCAGCCCGTGGACGGGAAACACTGAAGCTTTCTTT
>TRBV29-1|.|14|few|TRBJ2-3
CSVGRLVTRDTQYF
TGCAGCGTTGGGCGGTTGGTTACCCGGGATACGCAGTATTTT